Listed here are 16 T cell receptor beta chains from one sample, sequenced in a study of shared clonotypes between healthy human individuals. Clones were sequenced by immunoSEQ multiplex PCR, and TCRdb holds only the in-frame ones, with some missing. Of around 1.4 million clones listed, approximately 98.5% are singletons. Sequencing was done on a sample of naive CD4+ T cells sorted from blood. Subset reported: CD45RA+ positively selected. Receptor source: a man aged 30 to 45 in good health.

The chain couples TRBV2 to TRBJ2-3, with 9 bases aligning to TRBD1. Germline CDR1 and CDR2: SNHLY and FYNNEI. Unmatched junction bases numbered 3, after V lost 6 bases and J lost 5 bases. The CDR3 runs to 13 residues. CDR3 nucleotide sequence: TGTGCCAGCAGGGGACAGGGAGAAGATACGCAGTATTTT. Amino acids: CASRGQGEDTQYF. Based on the CDR3 plus reference TRBV2 and TRBJ2-3, the full variable domain is EPEVTQTPSHQVTQMGQEVILRCVPISNHLYFYWYRQILGQKVEFLVSFYNNEISEKSEIFDDQFSVERPDGSNFTLKIRSTKLEDSAMYFCASRGQGEDTQYFGPGTRLTVL.

The genes are TRBV7-2 and TRBJ2-3, with a weak D call TRBD2 (6 bases). Germline V lookup: CDR1 SGHTA, CDR2 FQGNSA. The CDR3 runs 14 residues. V lost 2 bases and J lost 2, with 8 bases in between. The DNA for the CDR3 is TGTGCCAGCAGCTTAAGGCGGGACACAGATACGCAGTATTTT. Translation gives CASSLRRDTDTQYF.

This clone was counted a single time. The CDR3 DNA sequence: TGTGCCAGCAGGGGAAGGGACGGATGGAACACCGGGGAGCTGTTTTTT. This gives the protein CASRGRDGWNTGELFF. The rearrangement joins TRBV7-2 to TRBJ2-2, with D perhaps given as TRBD1 or TRBD2 (5 bases each). This CDR3 is 16 amino acids long. Per the germline V gene, CDR1 is SGHTA and CDR2 is FQGNSA. Trimming stripped 6 bases from V and 1 base from J, with 15 bases between.

The chain carries TRBV18 and TRBJ2-1, with TRBD2 matching 9 bases. V lost 5 bases and J lost 6; bases outside the gene matches: 8. Germline V CDR1 and CDR2: KGHSH, LQKENI. The CDR3 is 15 residues long. CDR3 DNA sequence: TGTGCCAGCTCAAACAGCAGCGGGAGGTTCAATGAGCAGTTCTTC. As protein: CASSNSSGRFNEQFF.

J is TRBJ2-6 and V is TRBV11-2; 10 bases are shared with TRBD1. Germline V gene lookup returns CDR1 SGHAT and CDR2 FQNNGV. The ends lost 2 bases at V and 2 bases at J; junction bases unmatched: 3. The CDR3 contains 17 residues. In DNA form, the CDR3 reads TGTGCCAGCAGCTTAATCGGGACAGGGGCTGGGGCCAACGTCCTGACTTTC. The encoded protein is CASSLIGTGAGANVLTF.

This clone appeared a single time. Its ends do not fully match the called genes, so a read error is possible. The chain is built from TRBV7-7 and TRBJ2-2, with D possibly matching TRBD2 (5 bases). The CDR3 extends over 13 amino acids. Per germline, CDR1 SSHAT and CDR2 FNYEAQ (reference sequence). The CDR3 DNA sequence: TGTGCTAGCAGCCCGCGCGGGCCCGGGGAGCTGTTTTTT. This encodes CASSPRGPGELFF.

The CDR3 DNA reads as TGTGCCAGCAGCCAAGACCAGCGACTAGCCAAAAACATTCAGTACTTC. The encoded protein is CASSQDQRLAKNIQYF. This chain joins TRBV14 and TRBJ2-4, with D unclear. The V gene lost 0 bases and the J gene lost 0 bases, with 9 bases spanning the gap. In germline, CDR1 is SGHDN, CDR2 FVKESK. The CDR3 spans 16 residues.

The chain links TRBV19 to TRBJ2-3; 10 nucleotides agree with TRBD2. From germline, CDR1 is LNHDA and CDR2 SQIVND (reference sequence). J was trimmed by 0 bases and V by 7 bases; bases with no gene match: 16. CDR3 length: 19 amino acids. CDR3 in amino acids: CASTPRGLAGDTSTDTQYF. Written as DNA, the CDR3 is TGTGCCAGTACCCCCCGGGGCCTAGCGGGGGACACTAGCACAGATACGCAGTATTTT.

Note on this clone: The same CDR3 is also encoded by other DNA sequences in this sample. The chain couples TRBV5-1 to TRBJ2-4; no clear D. The CDR3 extends over 14 amino acids. Germline V gene sequence: CDR1 SGHRS, CDR2 YFSETQ. V was pared by 0 bases and J by 0 bases, with 4 bases between. CDR3 region: CASSLDLAKNIQYF. In DNA form, the CDR3 reads TGCGCCAGCAGCTTGGACTTAGCCAAAAACATTCAGTACTTC.

This chain joins TRBV19 and TRBJ1-2, with unresolved D. This CDR3 comprises 11 residues. V dropped 6 bases and J dropped 3 bases, with 5 bases sitting between them. Germline CDR1 and CDR2: LNHDA and SQIVND (reference sequence). This CDR3 reads CASRTDYGYTF. As DNA, the CDR3 is TGTGCCAGTAGGACCGACTATGGCTACACCTTC.

The chain has TRBV14 and TRBJ1-2; D is undetermined. Trimming left V 1 base short and J 3 bases short, with 9 bases between. Per germline, CDR1 SGHDN and CDR2 FVKESK. The CDR3 is made up of 14 amino acids. CDR3 sequence: CASSQVRVDYGYTF. Written as DNA, the CDR3 is TGTGCCAGCAGCCAAGTGCGCGTAGACTATGGCTACACCTTC.

V and J are TRBV5-1 and TRBJ2-7; 9 nucleotides line up with TRBD2. The CDR3 contains 15 residues. J gave up 6 bases and V 0 bases, and 7 bases lay outside the gene matches. Germline CDR1 reads SGHRS; CDR2 reads YFSETQ. DNA of the CDR3: TGCGCCAGCAGCTTGGTTGCGGGAGGGCTGAGCGAGCAGTACTTC. This gives the protein CASSLVAGGLSEQYF.

The chain has TRBV2 and TRBJ2-1, with TRBD1 matching 12 bases. J gave up 10 bases and V 5 bases, and 6 bases lay outside the gene matches. This CDR3 has 14 amino acids. Germline V gene sequence: CDR1 SNHLY, CDR2 FYNNEI. This chain's CDR3 is CASSRDRGRREQFF. Written as DNA, the CDR3 is TGTGCCAGCAGTCGGGACAGGGGGCGTAGGGAGCAGTTCTTC.

This sequence joins TRBV5-5 and TRBJ2-7; D may correspond to TRBD1 or TRBD2 (5 bases each). The CDR3 is 16 amino acids. CDR1 SGHKS and CDR2 YYEKEE come from the germline V gene (reference sequence). Trimming pared 5 bases from V and 2 bases from J, leaving 20 bases between. The CDR3 spells CASSPTSGDLTYEQYF. The CDR3, as DNA: TGTGCCAGCAGTCCGACCAGTGGGGACCTGACCTACGAGCAGTACTTC.

CDR3 bases: TGTGCCAGCAGTTACTGGGGAGCGGGTGGTACTGAAGCTTTCTTT. Its protein is CASSYWGAGGTEAFF. J is TRBJ1-1 and V is TRBV6-5; D not certain. Trimming cost V 1 base and J 5 bases, with 14 bases left between them. The germline V gene has CDR1 MNHEY and CDR2 SVGAGI. CDR3 size: 15 residues.

The chain combines TRBV2 with TRBJ2-3, with TRBD2 matching 7 bases. Per the germline V gene, CDR1 is SNHLY and CDR2 is FYNNEI. V shed 6 bases and J 0 bases; nucleotides not matched to a gene: 3. CDR3 length equals 14 residues. The CDR3 loop reads CASSGGFSTDTQYF. Here the CDR3 DNA reads TGTGCCAGCAGCGGGGGGTTTAGCACAGATACGCAGTATTTT.